What follows are 32 T cell receptor beta chains derived from one specimen sequenced in a study of Graves' ophthalmopathy and Graves' hyperthyroidism. The TCR beta CDR3 regions underwent amplification from RNA transcripts. HTBI-primed RT-PCR formed the first round, and a multiplex PCR formed the second. From the multiplex PCR reads, TCRdb called clonotypes with MiXCR, one entry per CDR3 protein. This table holds roughly 480,000 distinct CDR3 sequences, under 15% found once. The specimen was blood. The receptors were sampled from a woman aged 25 to 39 with Graves' ophthalmopathy.

This clonotype was detected only a few times. This rearrangement joins TRBV19 to TRBJ2-4; possible D gene TRBD1, 5 bases. CDR1 is LNHDA and CDR2 is SQIVND in the germline V gene (reference sequence). Trimming left V 3 bases short and J 7 bases short, with 10 bases between. CDR3 length equals 13 residues. The CDR3 is CASSMVPGNIQYF. In nucleotides, the CDR3 is TGTGCCAGTAGTATGGTTCCAGGGAACATTCAGTACTTC.

The V gene is TRBV20-1, the J gene TRBJ1-5; 7 bases match TRBD1. V gave up 0 bases and J gave up 6 bases; unmatched junction bases: 11. Germline V lookup: CDR1 DFQATT, CDR2 SNEGSKA (reference sequence). The CDR3 runs 16 residues. CDR3 sequence (DNA): TGCAGTGCTAGAGATCCAGGCAGGGGGGATGGTCAGCCCCAGCATTTT. Amino acids: CSARDPGRGDGQPQHF.

In its sample, this clonotype was seen many times. The CDR3 reads CAWSVRWGGEQYF. The CDR3 DNA follows: TGTGCCTGGAGTGTAAGATGGGGTGGTGAGCAGTACTTC. The chain uses TRBV30 and TRBJ2-7; D call uncertain. Per germline, CDR1 GTSNPN and CDR2 SVGIG (reference sequence). The V end was cut by 0 bases, the J end by 7 bases, with 13 bases between. CDR3 size: 13 residues.

This clonotype was picked up a small number of times. The genes are TRBV4-1 and TRBJ1-2; D is perhaps TRBD1 (6 bases). V dropped 1 base and J dropped 7 bases, with 16 bases sitting between them. This CDR3 has 15 amino acids. Germline assignment: CDR1 MGHRA and CDR2 YSYEKL. CDR3 DNA: TGCGCCAGCAGCCAAGGGTCCTCAGGGGCTCCTGGCTACACCTTC. Residues: CASSQGSSGAPGYTF.

The J gene is TRBJ1-6, the V gene TRBV7-3; D is unclear. The CDR3 length is 13 residues. The V end lost 5 bases, the J end lost 6 bases, and 8 bases lay between the germline ends. Germline V gene data show CDR1 as SGHTA and CDR2 as FQGTGA. The CDR3 loop is CASSVSGNSPLHF. The CDR3 nucleotides read TGTGCCAGCAGCGTGAGCGGTAATTCACCCCTCCACTTT.

At least ten counts were recorded for this clonotype. Sequence at one end of the junction differs from germline and may be a read error. The rearrangement links TRBV19 to TRBJ1-1; 9 bases agree with TRBD1. CDR1 and CDR2 (germline): LNHDA, SQIVND (reference sequence). This CDR3 has 15 amino acids. Here the CDR3 DNA reads TGTGCCAGTGGTTCCGGGACAGGGATGAAGACTGAAGCTTTCTTT. Protein sequence: CASGSGTGMKTEAFF.

This clonotype was recorded at least ten times. The J gene is TRBJ2-7, the V gene TRBV20-1; D assignment may be TRBD1 or TRBD2 (5 bases each). CDR3 length: 15 residues. The V end was cut by 3 bases, the J end by 0 bases, with 15 bases between. Germline-derived CDR1 and CDR2 are DFQATT and SNEGSKA (reference sequence). The CDR3 DNA is TGCAGTGCTAGCCTCCCGGGAAGGGGCTCCTACGAGCAGTACTTC. Translated: CSASLPGRGSYEQYF.

In its sample, this clonotype was seen many times. The chain recombines TRBV9 with TRBJ2-7; 7 bases align to TRBD2. Trimming took 4 bases from V and 0 from J; bases not matched to a gene: 7. Germline-derived CDR1 and CDR2 are SGDLS and YYNGEE. The CDR3 contains 15 residues. DNA for the CDR3: TGTGCCAGCAGCATCGGCGGGGGAAGCTCCTACGAGCAGTACTTC. Encoded protein: CASSIGGGSSYEQYF.

Many counts were recorded for this clonotype. V gene TRBV11-2 combines with J gene TRBJ1-1; D is unclear. CDR1 is SGHAT and CDR2 is FQNNGV in the germline V gene. The ends were cut back, 1 base at V and 0 bases at J, with 6 bases in the middle. The CDR3 covers 14 residues. DNA for the CDR3: TGTGCCAGCAGCTTAGTATGGATGAACACTGAAGCTTTCTTT. Translating it yields CASSLVWMNTEAFF.

This clonotype was detected many times. V and J are TRBV6-5 and TRBJ1-1; D not resolved. CDR1 and CDR2 from the germline V gene are MNHEY and SVGAGI. The CDR3 covers 14 residues. The ends were cut back, 0 bases at V and 2 bases at J, with 7 bases in the middle. CDR3 region: CASSYSELNTEAFF. CDR3 in DNA: TGTGCCAGCAGTTACTCCGAGTTAAACACTGAAGCTTTCTTT.

This clonotype was counted at least ten times. V gene TRBV19 combines with J gene TRBJ2-2; 7 bases map to TRBD2. V lost 6 bases, J lost 0 bases, and 13 bases stayed unmatched. Germline V gene sequence: CDR1 LNHDA, CDR2 SQIVND (reference sequence). The CDR3 runs to 18 residues. The DNA of the CDR3 is TGTGCCAGTAGCCCGAACACCGGGAGGATAGCGAACACCGGGGAGCTGTTTTTT. It translates to CASSPNTGRIANTGELFF. The full variable domain, completed using reference TRBV19 and TRBJ2-2, is DGGITQSPKYLFRKEGQNVTLSCEQNLNHDAMYWYRQDPGQGLRLIYYSQIVNDFQKGDIAEGYSVSREKKESFPLTVTSAQKNPTAFYLCASSPNTGRIANTGELFFGEGSRLTVL.

A few counts support this clonotype. The V and J genes are TRBV6-5 and TRBJ2-5; tentatively, D is TRBD2 (5 bases). Trimming cost V 2 bases and J 2 bases, with 12 bases left between them. The CDR3 has 15 residues. CDR1 is MNHEY, CDR2 SVGAGI, per germline. CDR3 protein: CASSYRTGRQETQYF. The CDR3 nucleotides read TGTGCCAGCAGTTACAGGACGGGAAGACAAGAGACCCAGTACTTC.

Many counts were recorded for this clonotype. The chain joins TRBV20-1 to TRBJ1-5; TRBD1 might be the D (6 bases). The V gene lost 3 bases and the J gene lost 1 base, with 13 bases spanning the gap. From germline, CDR1 is DFQATT and CDR2 SNEGSKA (reference sequence). The CDR3 covers 15 residues. As DNA, the CDR3 is TGCAGTGCTAGCCCCCCAGGGGCAAGCAATCAGCCCCAGCATTTT. Translated, it gives CSASPPGASNQPQHF.

At least ten counts were recorded for this clonotype. Given a much more abundant clone one base away, this may be a read error. The chain uses TRBV6-1 and TRBJ2-5; 8 bases line up with TRBD2. J gave up 1 base and V 8 bases, and 3 bases lay outside the gene matches. The germline CDR1 and CDR2 sequences are MNHNS and SASEGT. The CDR3 contains 13 residues. The CDR3 loop is CASWRGAQETQYF. CDR3 bases: TGTGCCAGCTGGCGGGGGGCCCAAGAGACCCAGTACTTC.

This chain joins TRBV5-4 and TRBJ2-3; D might be TRBD2 (6 bases). Trimming shortened V by 7 bases and J by 3 bases, and 9 bases separated the two germline ends. Germline assignment: CDR1 SGHNT and CDR2 YYREEE (reference sequence). The CDR3 sequence is 12 residues long. The CDR3 spells CASGGYTDTQYF. The CDR3 bases are TGTGCCAGCGGGGGGTATACAGATACGCAGTATTTT.

This clonotype was detected ten times or more. The CDR3 region is CASSFSSGLRGEQYF. CDR3 in DNA: TGTGCCAGCAGCTTCTCATCGGGACTCCGGGGGGAGCAGTACTTC. This chain links TRBV7-2 with TRBJ2-7; possible D gene TRBD2, 6 bases. The V gene's germline CDR1 is SGHTA and CDR2 FQGNSA. The CDR3 has 15 residues. Trimming pared 3 bases from V and 7 bases from J, leaving 19 bases between. The complete variable domain, with remaining parts taken from reference TRBV7-2 and TRBJ2-7, reads GAGVSQSPSNKVTEKGKDVELRCDPISGHTALYWYRQSLGQGLEFLIYFQGNSAPDKSGLPSDRFSAERTGGSVSTLTIQRTQQEDSAVYLCASSFSSGLRGEQYFGPGTRLTVT.

This clonotype was seen ten or more times. A read error is possible here, since a much larger clone lies one base away. J is TRBJ1-2 and V is TRBV12-3 or TRBV12-4, with a possible D match to TRBD1 (5 bases). The CDR3 runs to 14 residues. The CDR3 nucleotides read TGTGCCAGCACCCCCCACGGGACCGCGTGGGGCTACGCCTTC. Translation gives CASTPHGTAWGYAF.

This clonotype was found many times. The chain couples TRBV6-1 to TRBJ2-7; 8 bases match TRBD1. This CDR3 is 15 amino acids long. The V segment lost 5 bases and the J segment 4 bases; nucleotides outside the gene matches: 10. The germline V gene encodes CDR1 MNHNS and CDR2 SASEGT. CDR3 loop: CASSPFRTGRYEQYF. The CDR3 DNA reads as TGTGCCAGCAGTCCCTTTAGGACAGGGCGATACGAGCAGTACTTC.

This clonotype was detected ten times or more. This chain links TRBV6-1 with TRBJ2-7; D remains ambiguous. Germline V gene data show CDR1 as MNHNS and CDR2 as SASEGT. The CDR3 loop spans 15 amino acids. V lost 3 bases and J 2 bases, leaving 14 bases between the germline ends. CDR3 sequence: CASSETLTPAYEQYF. CDR3 nucleotide sequence: TGTGCCAGCAGTGAGACACTGACACCAGCCTACGAGCAGTACTTC.

The chain joins TRBV28 to TRBJ1-6; possible D gene TRBD1, 5 bases. CDR3 length equals 14 residues. CDR1 MDHEN and CDR2 SYDVKM come from the germline V gene. Between the trimmed V and J ends, which lost 3 bases and 6 bases, there was a span of 9 bases. This CDR3 is CASSLGVANSPLHF. In DNA form, the CDR3 reads TGTGCCAGCAGTTTGGGGGTAGCTAATTCACCCCTCCACTTT. The whole variable domain, filled in from reference TRBV28 and TRBJ1-6, reads DVKVTQSSRYLVKRTGEKVFLECVQDMDHENMFWYRQDPGLGLRLIYFSYDVKMKEKGDIPEGYSVSREKKERFSLILESASTNQTSMYLCASSLGVANSPLHFGNGTRLTVT.

There are many counts of this clonotype. The junction departs from germline at one end; a sequencing error may be responsible. This chain connects TRBV5-1 to TRBJ1-2, with 8 bases fitting TRBD1. CDR1 and CDR2 from the germline V gene are SGHRS and YFSETQ. The CDR3 runs to 13 residues. CDR3 nucleotides: TGTGCCAGCAGTTCGACAGGGGACTATGGCTACACCTTC. Amino acids: CASSSTGDYGYTF.

This clonotype has a count of ten or more. The V and J genes are TRBV28 and TRBJ1-1; D remains ambiguous. CDR1 is MDHEN and CDR2 is SYDVKM in the germline V gene. V was pared by 2 bases and J by 0 bases, with 7 bases between. There are 14 residues in the CDR3. The CDR3 region is CASSLNRLNTEAFF. CDR3 DNA sequence: TGTGCCAGCAGTTTAAACCGATTGAACACTGAAGCTTTCTTT.

There are many counts of this clonotype. The chain has TRBV15 and TRBJ1-3; no definite D call. The V gene lost 3 bases and the J gene lost 6 bases, with 21 bases spanning the gap. Germline values: CDR1 LNHNV, CDR2 YYDKDF (reference sequence). The CDR3 loop spans 17 amino acids. The CDR3 region is CATSRNRRLGRENTIYF. The CDR3, as DNA: TGTGCCACCAGCAGGAACCGGAGGTTGGGCAGAGAAAACACCATATATTTT.

This clonotype was observed many times. The chain uses TRBV5-1 and TRBJ1-5, with D unresolved. Per germline, CDR1 SGHRS and CDR2 YFSETQ. The germline V and J ends were trimmed by 9 bases and 4 bases, with 8 bases remaining between them. The CDR3 has 11 residues. Here the CDR3 reads CANLPNQPQHF. In nucleotides, the CDR3 is TGCGCCAACCTTCCGAATCAGCCCCAGCATTTT. Full variable domain (missing parts from reference TRBV5-1 and TRBJ1-5): KAGVTQTPRYLIKTRGQQVTLSCSPISGHRSVSWYQQTPGQGLQFLFEYFSETQRNKGNFPGRFSGRQFSNSRSEMNVSTLELGDSALYLCANLPNQPQHFGDGTRLSIL.

Ten or more counts support this clonotype. The chain couples TRBV29-1 to TRBJ2-5, with 7 bases lining up with TRBD1. CDR1 and CDR2 from the germline V gene are SQVTM and ANQGSEA. J gave up 4 bases and V 5 bases, and 7 bases lay outside the gene matches. The CDR3 covers 13 residues. CDR3 in DNA: TGCAGCGTTAAGGGGGCATTTGGAGAGACCCAGTACTTC. The encoded protein is CSVKGAFGETQYF.

This clonotype was counted between two and nine times. The CDR3 protein is CASSSQQGFLEAFF. CDR3 sequence (DNA): TGTGCCAGCAGCTCTCAACAGGGTTTTCTTGAAGCTTTCTTT. The genes are TRBV11-2 and TRBJ1-1; TRBD1 is a possible D gene (6 bases). V shed 4 bases and J shed 7 bases, with 16 bases lying between them. The germline CDR1 and CDR2 sequences are SGHAT and FQNNGV. The CDR3 spans 14 residues.

This clonotype was observed many times. The genes are TRBV27 and TRBJ2-7; the match to TRBD1 covers 10 bases. This CDR3 region has 16 residues. Germline loops: CDR1 MNHEY, CDR2 SMNVEV (reference sequence). V lost 4 bases to trimming and J lost 3 bases; unmatched junction nucleotides: 9. The CDR3 DNA reads as TGTGCCAGCAGTTCCATCCCGGGACAGGGGCACTACGAGCAGTACTTC. It is translated as CASSSIPGQGHYEQYF.

This clonotype was counted many times. This chain connects TRBV30 to TRBJ1-5; unclear D gene. V shed 1 base and J shed 7 bases, with 11 bases lying between them. The germline V gene has CDR1 GTSNPN and CDR2 SVGIG (reference sequence). This CDR3 is 13 amino acids long. CDR3 amino acids: CAWSEGMGQPQHF. The CDR3 bases are TGTGCCTGGAGTGAAGGGATGGGCCAGCCCCAGCATTTT.

Many counts were recorded for this clonotype. The chain recombines TRBV15 with TRBJ2-5, with TRBD1 matching over 7 bases. V was clipped by 0 bases and J by 2 bases; unmatched bases: 3. The germline V gene has CDR1 LNHNV and CDR2 YYDKDF (reference sequence). The CDR3 is 15 residues long. This CDR3 reads CATSRDPGQQETQYF. The CDR3 bases are TGTGCCACCAGCAGAGATCCGGGACAGCAAGAGACCCAGTACTTC.

This clonotype was counted at least ten times. This rearrangement joins TRBV28 to TRBJ2-7; 7 bases agree with TRBD1. The CDR3 spans 13 residues. Trimming at V came to 6 bases and at J to 1 base, leaving 3 bases not matched to a gene. CDR1 MDHEN and CDR2 SYDVKM come from the germline V gene. Here the CDR3 reads CASRNRGSYEQYF. The DNA of the CDR3 is TGTGCCAGCAGGAACAGGGGATCCTACGAGCAGTACTTC.

This clonotype came up many times. The genes are TRBV6-5 and TRBJ2-7; 11 bases align to TRBD2. CDR3 size: 17 residues. Germline CDR1 is MNHEY and CDR2 is SVGAGI. The junction had 8 bases not matched to a gene; V was cut back by 0 bases and J by 4 bases. CDR3 protein: CASSYSLAGGGSYEQYF. The DNA for the CDR3 is TGTGCCAGCAGTTACTCGCTAGCGGGAGGCGGGTCGTACGAGCAGTACTTC.

This clonotype was seen repeatedly, ten times or more. The J gene is TRBJ2-7, the V gene TRBV9; 9 nucleotides line up with TRBD2. J lost 2 bases, V lost 5 bases, and 2 bases had no gene match. The CDR3 loop spans 13 amino acids. Germline V lookup: CDR1 SGDLS, CDR2 YYNGEE. The CDR3: CASSAGGPYEQYF. CDR3 DNA: TGTGCCAGCAGTGCGGGGGGGCCCTACGAGCAGTACTTC.